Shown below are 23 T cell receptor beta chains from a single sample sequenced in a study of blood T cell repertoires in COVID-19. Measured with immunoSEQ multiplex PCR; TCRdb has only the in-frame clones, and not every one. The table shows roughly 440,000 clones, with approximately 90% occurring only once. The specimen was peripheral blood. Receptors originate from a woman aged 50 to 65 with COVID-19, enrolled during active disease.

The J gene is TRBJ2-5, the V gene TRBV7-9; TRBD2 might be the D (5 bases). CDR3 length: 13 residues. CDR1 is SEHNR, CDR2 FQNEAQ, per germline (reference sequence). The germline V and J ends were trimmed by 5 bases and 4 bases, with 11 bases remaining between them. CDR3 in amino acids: CASSRSDSETQYF. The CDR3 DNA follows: TGTGCCAGCAGCCGTTCGGACTCAGAGACCCAGTACTTC.

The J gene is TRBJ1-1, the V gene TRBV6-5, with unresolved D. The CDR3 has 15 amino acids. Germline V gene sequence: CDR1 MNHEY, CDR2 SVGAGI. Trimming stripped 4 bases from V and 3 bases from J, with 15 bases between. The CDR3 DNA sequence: TGTGCCAGCAGTTCTGGCTTGGTATCCTACACTGAAGCTTTCTTT. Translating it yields CASSSGLVSYTEAFF.

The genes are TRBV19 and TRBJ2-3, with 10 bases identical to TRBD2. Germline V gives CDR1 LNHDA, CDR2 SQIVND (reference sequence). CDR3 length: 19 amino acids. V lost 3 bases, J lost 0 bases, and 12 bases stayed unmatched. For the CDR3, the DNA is TGTGCCAGTAGTATCGGGCTAGCGGGGGCCTTAACTAGCACAGATACGCAGTATTTT. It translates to CASSIGLAGALTSTDTQYF.

The chain's CDR3 is CASLSGSGETQYF. CDR3 sequence (DNA): TGTGCCTCCTTAAGTGGGTCGGGAGAGACCCAGTACTTC. This chain uses TRBV6-6 with TRBJ2-5; D is uncertain. Trimming stripped 11 bases from V and 4 bases from J, with 17 bases between. Per the germline V gene, CDR1 is MNHNY and CDR2 is SVGAGI (reference sequence). CDR3 length equals 13 residues.

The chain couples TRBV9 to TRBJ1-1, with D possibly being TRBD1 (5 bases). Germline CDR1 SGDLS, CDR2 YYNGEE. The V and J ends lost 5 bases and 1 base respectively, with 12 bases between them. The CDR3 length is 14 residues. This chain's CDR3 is CASSSPGRNTEAFF. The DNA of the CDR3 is TGTGCCAGCAGTTCCCCAGGGCGGAACACTGAAGCTTTCTTT.

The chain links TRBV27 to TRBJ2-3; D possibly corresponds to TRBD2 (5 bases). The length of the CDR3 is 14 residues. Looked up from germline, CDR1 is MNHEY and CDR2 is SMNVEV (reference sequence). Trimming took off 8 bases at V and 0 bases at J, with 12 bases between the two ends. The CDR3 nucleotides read TGTGCCAGCGGGCGGGTCGGTAGCACAGATACGCAGTATTTT. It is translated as CASGRVGSTDTQYF.

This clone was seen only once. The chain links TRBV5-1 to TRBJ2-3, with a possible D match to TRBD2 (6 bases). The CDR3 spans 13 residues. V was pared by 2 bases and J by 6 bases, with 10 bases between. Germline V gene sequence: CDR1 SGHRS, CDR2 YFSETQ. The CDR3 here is CASSFGGLDTQYF. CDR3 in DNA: TGCGCCAGCAGCTTCGGGGGTTTGGATACGCAGTATTTT.

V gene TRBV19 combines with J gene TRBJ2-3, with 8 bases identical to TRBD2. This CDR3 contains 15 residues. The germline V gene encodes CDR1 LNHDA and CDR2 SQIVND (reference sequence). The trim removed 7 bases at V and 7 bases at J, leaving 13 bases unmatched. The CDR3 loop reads CASTTQAGVSNTQYF. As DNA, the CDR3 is TGTGCCAGTACCACGCAAGCGGGGGTTTCAAATACGCAGTATTTT.

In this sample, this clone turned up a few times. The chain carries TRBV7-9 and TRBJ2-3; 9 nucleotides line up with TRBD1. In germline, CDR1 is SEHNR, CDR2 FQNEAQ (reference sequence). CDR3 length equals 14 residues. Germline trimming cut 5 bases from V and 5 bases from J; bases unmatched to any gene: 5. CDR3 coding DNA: TGTGCCAGCAGCATATGGACAGGGGAAGATACGCAGTATTTT. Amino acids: CASSIWTGEDTQYF.

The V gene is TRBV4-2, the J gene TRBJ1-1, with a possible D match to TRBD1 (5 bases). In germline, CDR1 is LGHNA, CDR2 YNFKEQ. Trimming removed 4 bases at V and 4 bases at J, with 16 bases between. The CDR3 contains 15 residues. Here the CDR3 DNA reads TGTGCCAGCAGCCCTTCGGAAGGGGAGGGCACTGAAGCTTTCTTT. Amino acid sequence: CASSPSEGEGTEAFF.

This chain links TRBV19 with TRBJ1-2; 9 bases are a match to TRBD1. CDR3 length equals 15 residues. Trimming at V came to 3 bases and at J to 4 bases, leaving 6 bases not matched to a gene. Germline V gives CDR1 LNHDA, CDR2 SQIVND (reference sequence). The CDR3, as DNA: TGTGCCAGTAGTATCAAACAGGGGGCCTCCTATGGCTACACCTTC. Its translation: CASSIKQGASYGYTF.

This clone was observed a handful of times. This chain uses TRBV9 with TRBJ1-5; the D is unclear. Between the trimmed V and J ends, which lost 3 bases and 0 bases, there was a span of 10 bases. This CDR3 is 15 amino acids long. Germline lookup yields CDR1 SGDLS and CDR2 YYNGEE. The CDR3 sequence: CASSGPPYSNQPQHF. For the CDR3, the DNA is TGTGCCAGCAGCGGGCCCCCGTATAGCAATCAGCCCCAGCATTTT.

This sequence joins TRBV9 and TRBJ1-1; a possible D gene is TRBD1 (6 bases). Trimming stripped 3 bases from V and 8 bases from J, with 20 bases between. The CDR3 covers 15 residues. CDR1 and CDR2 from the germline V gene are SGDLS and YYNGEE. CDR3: CASSAKTGLGGEAFF. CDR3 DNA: TGTGCCAGCAGCGCAAAGACAGGCCTAGGCGGGGAAGCTTTCTTT.

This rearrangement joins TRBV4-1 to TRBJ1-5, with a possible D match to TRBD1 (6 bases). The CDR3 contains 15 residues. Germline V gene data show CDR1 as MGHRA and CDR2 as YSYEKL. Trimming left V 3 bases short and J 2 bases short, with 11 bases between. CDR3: CASSQGARGNQPQHF. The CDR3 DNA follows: TGCGCCAGCAGCCAGGGGGCGCGGGGCAATCAGCCCCAGCATTTT.

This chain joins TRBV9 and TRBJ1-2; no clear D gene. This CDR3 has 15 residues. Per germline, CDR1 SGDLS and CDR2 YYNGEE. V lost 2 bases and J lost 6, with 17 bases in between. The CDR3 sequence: CASSVRDLGRNGYTF. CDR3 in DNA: TGTGCCAGCAGCGTGCGGGATCTCGGGAGGAATGGCTACACCTTC. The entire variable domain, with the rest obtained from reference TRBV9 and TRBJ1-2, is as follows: DSGVTQTPKHLITATGQRVTLRCSPRSGDLSVYWYQQSLDQGLQFLIQYYNGEERAKGNILERFSAQQFPDLHSELNLSSLELGDSALYFCASSVRDLGRNGYTFGSGTRLTVV.

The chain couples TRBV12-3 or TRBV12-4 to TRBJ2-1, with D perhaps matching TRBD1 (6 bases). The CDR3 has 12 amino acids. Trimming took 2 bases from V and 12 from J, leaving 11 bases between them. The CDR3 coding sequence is TGTGCCAGCAGTTTACTACAGGACAGGCAGTTCTTC. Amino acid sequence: CASSLLQDRQFF.

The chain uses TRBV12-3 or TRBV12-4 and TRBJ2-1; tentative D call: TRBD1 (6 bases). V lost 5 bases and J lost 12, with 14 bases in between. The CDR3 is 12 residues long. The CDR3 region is CASSKPAGVQFF. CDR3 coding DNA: TGTGCCAGCAGTAAGCCCGCAGGGGTGCAGTTCTTC.

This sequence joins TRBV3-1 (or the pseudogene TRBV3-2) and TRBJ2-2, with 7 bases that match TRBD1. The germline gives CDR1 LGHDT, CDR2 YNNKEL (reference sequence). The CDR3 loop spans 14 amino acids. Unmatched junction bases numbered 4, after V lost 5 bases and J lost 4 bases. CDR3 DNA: TGTGCCAGCAGCGACAGGGTATCCACCGGGGAGCTGTTTTTT. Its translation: CASSDRVSTGELFF.

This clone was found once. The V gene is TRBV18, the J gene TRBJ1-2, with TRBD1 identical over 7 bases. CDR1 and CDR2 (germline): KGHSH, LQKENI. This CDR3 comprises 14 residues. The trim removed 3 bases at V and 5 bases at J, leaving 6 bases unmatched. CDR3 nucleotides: TGTGCCAGCTCACCCCCGGGACAGCCTTATGGCTACACCTTC. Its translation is CASSPPGQPYGYTF.

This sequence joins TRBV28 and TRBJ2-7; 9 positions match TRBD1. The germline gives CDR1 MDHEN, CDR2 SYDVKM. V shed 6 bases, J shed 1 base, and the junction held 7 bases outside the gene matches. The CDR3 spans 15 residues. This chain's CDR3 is CASSSSGQGSYEQYF. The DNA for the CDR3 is TGTGCCAGCAGCTCCAGCGGACAGGGGTCCTACGAGCAGTACTTC.

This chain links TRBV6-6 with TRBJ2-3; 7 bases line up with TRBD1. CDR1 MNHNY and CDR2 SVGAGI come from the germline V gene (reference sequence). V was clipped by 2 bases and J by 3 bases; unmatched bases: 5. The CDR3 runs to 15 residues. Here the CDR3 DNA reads TGTGCCAGCAGTTACAGGGGGCGCGGGACAGATACGCAGTATTTT. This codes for CASSYRGRGTDTQYF.

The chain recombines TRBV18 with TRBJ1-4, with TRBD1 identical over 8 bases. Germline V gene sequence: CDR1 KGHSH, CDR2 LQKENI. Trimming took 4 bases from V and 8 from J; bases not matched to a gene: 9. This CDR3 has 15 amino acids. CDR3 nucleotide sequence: TGTGCCAGCTCACAGTCGACAGGGGAGGCGGAAAAACTGTTTTTT. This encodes CASSQSTGEAEKLFF.

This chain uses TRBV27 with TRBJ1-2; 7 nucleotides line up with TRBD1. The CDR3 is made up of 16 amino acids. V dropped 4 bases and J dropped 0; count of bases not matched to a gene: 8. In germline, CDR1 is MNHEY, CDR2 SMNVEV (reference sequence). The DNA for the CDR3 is TGTGCCAGCAGTTCGGACAGGACGCAAGCTAACTATGGCTACACCTTC. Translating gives CASSSDRTQANYGYTF.